The clone carrying this TCR beta chain was observed many times. The antigen is unknown. Uncontrolled infection, other autoimmune disease, pregnancy or lactation disqualified patients from enrolment. RNA transcripts were the template for amplifying TCR beta CDR3 regions. Researchers ran a first-round RT-PCR on the TCR CDR3 using the HTBI primer set. TCRdb fed the multiplex PCR reads into MiXCR, producing one record per CDR3 protein. The sample contains about 53,000 distinct CDR3 sequences, about 50% of which appear only once. The sample originates from a study of T cells in Graves' hyperthyroidism and ophthalmopathy. Overall study: Peripheral blood was secured at the point of initial diagnosis, before any treatment. Points from the study as a whole: In the analysis, a 13 V-J model separated ophthalmopathy from stable hyperthyroidism.

V gave up 6 bases and J gave up 4 bases, with 12 bases separating them. The germline CDR1 and CDR2 sequences are MDHEN and SYDVKM. CDR3 length: 14 residues. Sequencing was carried out using blood. V gene TRBV28 combines with J gene TRBJ1-4; D not resolved. The origin of this receptor is a woman aged 30 to 39 with Graves' ophthalmopathy. The DNA for the CDR3 is TGTGCCAGCAGCTCTCGGAGCCTTAATGAAAAACTGTTTTTT. Amino acid sequence: CASSSRSLNEKLFF.